The 26 T cell receptor beta chains listed next were all sequenced from one sample in a study of regulatory T cells in long-lasting Graves disease. Specified time point: newly diagnosed GD, antithyroid drugs for less than 3 months. Extracted PBMC RNA gave rise to the TCR library. Arm-PCR of CDR3 regions and iRepertoire HTBI primers were used to build TCR beta libraries. Using its own MiXCR run on the multiplex PCR reads, TCRdb lists one record per CDR3 protein. Of about 500,000 distinct CDR3 sequences in the sample, 15% to 20% were seen once. These data also formed part of another study, on T cells in Graves' hyperthyroidism and ophthalmopathy.

Here the sequenced sample was peripheral blood mononuclear cells (PBMCs), taken at new diagnosis, from a patient treated with antithyroid drugs. The receptors come from a man aged 35-49 years with Graves disease.

This clonotype has at least ten counts. V and J are TRBV29-1 and TRBJ2-7; D gene unclear. V lost 4 bases and J 4 bases, leaving 8 bases between the germline ends. The CDR3 is made up of 11 amino acids. Germline loops: CDR1 SQVTM, CDR2 ANQGSEA. CDR3 DNA sequence: TGCAGCGTTGTAAAAGGTTACGAGCAGTACTTC. It codes for CSVVKGYEQYF.

This clonotype was found a few times. J is TRBJ2-1 and V is TRBV7-2; 7 bases are shared with TRBD1. V was clipped by 1 base and J by 10 bases; unmatched bases: 4. The CDR3 runs 13 residues. Germline V gene sequence: CDR1 SGHTA, CDR2 FQGNSA. The CDR3 loop reads CASSLGGQWEQFF. The CDR3 DNA is TGTGCCAGCAGCTTAGGGGGACAGTGGGAGCAGTTCTTC.

This clonotype has at least ten counts. V and J are TRBV20-1 and TRBJ2-7; TRBD2 agrees at 12 bases. Germline CDR1 is DFQATT and CDR2 is SNEGSKA (reference sequence). The J segment lost 7 bases and the V segment lost 3 bases, leaving 7 bases of the junction unmatched. This CDR3 has 14 residues. CDR3 region: CSARPGLAGREQYF. CDR3 coding DNA: TGCAGTGCTAGGCCGGGACTAGCGGGCAGAGAGCAGTACTTC.

Many counts were recorded for this clonotype. The rearrangement uses TRBV5-6 and TRBJ1-1, with 7 bases that match TRBD1. CDR1 and CDR2 from the germline V gene are SGHDT and YYEEEE. CDR3 length: 13 amino acids. Trimming cost V 0 bases and J 7 bases; bases outside gene matches: 3. The CDR3 reads CASSLGRGFEAFF. In nucleotides, the CDR3 is TGTGCCAGCAGCTTGGGCAGGGGGTTTGAAGCTTTCTTT.

The chain couples TRBV6-2 or TRBV6-3 to TRBJ2-5, with 10 bases matching TRBD1. The tail of the sequence fits TRBJ2-7 better, so the J call may be wrong. Germline CDR1 is MNHEY and CDR2 is SVGEGT. The CDR3 spans 15 residues. The CDR3 sequence: CASSADRGNLYEQYF. The CDR3 nucleotides are TGTGCCAGCAGTGCGGACAGGGGGAATCTCTACGAGCAGTACTTC.

This clonotype has more than one count but fewer than ten. The chain links TRBV20-1 to TRBJ2-7; 7 bases agree with TRBD2. CDR3 size: 14 residues. The germline V gene has CDR1 DFQATT and CDR2 SNEGSKA (reference sequence). The J segment lost 4 bases and the V segment lost 4 bases, leaving 10 bases of the junction unmatched. Here the CDR3 DNA reads TGCAGTGCTACGCCTCTCCGAGCGGGGTACGAGCAGTACTTC. Its translation: CSATPLRAGYEQYF.

In its sample, this clonotype was seen many times. The J gene is TRBJ1-5, the V gene TRBV12-3 or TRBV12-4; TRBD1 is a possible D gene (5 bases). The CDR3 is 15 amino acids. V was shortened by 6 bases and J by 9 bases, with 21 bases between the two germline ends. The CDR3 nucleotides read TGTGCCAGCAGCTTAACCGCGGGGGGTGGAAGGCCCCAGCATTTT. Its translation: CASSLTAGGGRPQHF.

This clonotype appeared many times. The chain combines TRBV7-3 with TRBJ2-1; D is tentatively TRBD1 or TRBD2 (7 bases each). Trimming shortened V by 1 base and J by 8 bases, and 12 bases separated the two germline ends. Germline CDR1 reads SGHTA; CDR2 reads FQGTGA. This CDR3 region has 14 residues. CDR3 amino acids: CASSLRPGGDEQFF. CDR3 bases: TGTGCCAGCAGCTTAAGGCCAGGGGGGGATGAGCAGTTCTTC.

This clonotype was observed at least ten times. This chain joins TRBV18 and TRBJ2-1, with 14 bases lining up with TRBD2. The germline gives CDR1 KGHSH, CDR2 LQKENI. The CDR3 consists of 17 residues. J was trimmed by 7 bases and V by 3 bases; bases with no gene match: 8. The chain's CDR3 is CASSPVGTSGSGNEQFF. The CDR3 DNA follows: TGTGCCAGCTCACCCGTTGGGACTAGCGGGAGTGGGAATGAGCAGTTCTTC.

This clonotype was counted once. A read error may be the cause here, since a much bigger clone is one base away. V usage is TRBV20-1 and J usage is TRBJ2-3; 11 bases align to TRBD1. The CDR3 has 15 residues. The germline V gene has CDR1 DFQATT and CDR2 SNEGSKA (reference sequence). As DNA, the CDR3 is TGCAGTGCGGACCGGACAGGGGGCGCGACAGATACGCGGTATTTT. It encodes CSADRTGGATDTRYF.

This clonotype was counted many times. The genes are TRBV28 and TRBJ2-7; 8 bases match TRBD1. Germline CDR1 reads MDHEN; CDR2 reads SYDVKM. V dropped 6 bases and J dropped 7; count of bases not matched to a gene: 8. The length of the CDR3 is 13 residues. The CDR3 DNA reads TGTGCCAGCAGCCGGACAGGGTGGGGGGAGCAGTACTTC. Translating gives CASSRTGWGEQYF.

This clonotype was seen more than once but under ten times. The genes are TRBV20-1 and TRBJ2-1; D is possibly TRBD1 (7 bases). In germline, CDR1 is DFQATT, CDR2 SNEGSKA (reference sequence). The V end was cut by 5 bases, the J end by 4 bases, with 18 bases between. The CDR3 spans 15 residues. CDR3 sequence reads: CSAALGGTVYNEQFF. As DNA, the CDR3 is TGCAGTGCTGCGCTTGGGGGGACAGTGTACAATGAGCAGTTCTTC.

This clonotype was observed a few times. The CDR3 DNA reads TGCAGTGCTAGAGGACCGAGAGACTACAATGAGCAGTTCTTC. It translates to CSARGPRDYNEQFF. This chain connects TRBV20-1 to TRBJ2-1; D unclear. The CDR3 covers 14 residues. Germline V gives CDR1 DFQATT, CDR2 SNEGSKA (reference sequence). V lost 1 base and J 3 bases, leaving 10 bases between the germline ends.

This clonotype was picked up a small number of times. Germline and junction disagree at one end, which may indicate a read error. V is TRBV27 and J is TRBJ1-2; perhaps TRBD1 as D (5 bases). Germline V gene lookup returns CDR1 MNHEY and CDR2 SMNVEV (reference sequence). The CDR3 covers 16 residues. The CDR3 reads CASSPRAGRPNWGCTF. CDR3 bases: TGTGCCAGCAGTCCTAGGGCGGGAAGGCCCAACTGGGGCTGCACCTTC.

This clonotype showed up just a few times. The chain combines TRBV6-1 with TRBJ1-6; 7 nucleotides line up with TRBD1. The CDR3 totals 15 residues. Germline loops: CDR1 MNHNS, CDR2 SASEGT. J gave up 7 bases and V 6 bases, and 9 bases lay outside the gene matches. As DNA, the CDR3 is TGTGCCAGCAGATCCGGACAGGTGACGAATTCACCCCTCCACTTT. Translation: CASRSGQVTNSPLHF.

In its sample, this clonotype was seen many times. The V gene is TRBV5-6, the J gene TRBJ1-1; possible D gene TRBD1, 5 bases. Trimming took 3 bases from V and 0 from J, leaving 21 bases between them. The CDR3 is 18 residues long. Germline CDR1 SGHDT, CDR2 YYEEEE. CDR3: CASSSFVGSGELNTEAFF. Written as DNA, the CDR3 is TGTGCCAGCAGCTCATTTGTGGGCTCGGGGGAACTGAACACTGAAGCTTTCTTT.

This clonotype was detected ten times or more. The chain joins TRBV27 to TRBJ2-1, with D maybe TRBD1 (7 bases). The CDR3 is made up of 15 amino acids. In germline, CDR1 is MNHEY, CDR2 SMNVEV (reference sequence). V was cut by 8 bases and J by 7 bases, with 21 bases left in between. Here the CDR3 DNA reads TGTGCCAGCGGGTTTGTGTCAGGGGGGTGGAATGAGCAGTTCTTC. It translates to CASGFVSGGWNEQFF.

Ten or more counts support this clonotype. The chain recombines TRBV2 with TRBJ2-2; maybe TRBD1 (5 bases). Trimming shortened V by 11 bases and J by 1 base, and 11 bases separated the two germline ends. There are 13 residues in the CDR3. Germline lookup yields CDR1 SNHLY and CDR2 FYNNEI. CDR3 residues: CAGGGQNTGELFF. Here the CDR3 DNA reads TGTGCCGGTGGTGGACAGAACACCGGGGAGCTGTTTTTT. Full variable domain (missing parts from reference TRBV2 and TRBJ2-2): EPEVTQTPSHQVTQMGQEVILRCVPISNHLYFYWYRQILGQKVEFLVSFYNNEISEKSEIFDDQFSVERPDGSNFTLKIRSTKLEDSAMYFCAGGGQNTGELFFGEGSRLTVL.

This clonotype has a count of ten or more. The chain links TRBV7-9 to TRBJ1-4, with D possibly matching TRBD1 (5 bases). Germline V gene data show CDR1 as SEHNR and CDR2 as FQNEAQ (reference sequence). The CDR3 sequence is 14 residues long. V was clipped by 1 base and J by 8 bases, with 11 bases between them. CDR3 nucleotides: TGTGCCAGCAGCTTAGGATCAGGGTACGAAAAACTGTTTTTT. Translation: CASSLGSGYEKLFF.

Only a few counts were recorded for this clonotype. The junction shows a germline mismatch at one end, possibly a read error. The chain employs TRBV25-1 and TRBJ2-3; D is uncertain. This CDR3 spans 12 amino acids. Germline values: CDR1 MGHDK, CDR2 SYGVNS. The CDR3 reads CASSVSTDAQYF. The CDR3 DNA is TGTGCCAGCAGTGTGAGCACAGATGCGCAGTATTTT.

Points on this clonotype: The junction differs from germline at one of its ends, possibly a read error. This chain joins TRBV5-1 and TRBJ2-2; 7 positions agree with TRBD1. This CDR3 has 16 amino acids. The germline V gene encodes CDR1 SGHRS and CDR2 YFSETQ. In nucleotides, the CDR3 is TGCGCCAGCAGCCCCGGCGGCAGGGGGAGCGCCGGGGAGCTGGTTTTT. Protein product: CASSPGGRGSAGELVF.

This clonotype was seen at least ten times. This chain links TRBV7-9 with TRBJ2-5, with D maybe TRBD2 (5 bases). The germline gives CDR1 SEHNR, CDR2 FQNEAQ (reference sequence). V gave up 5 bases and J gave up 2 bases, with 9 bases separating them. CDR3 length: 13 residues. CDR3 coding DNA: TGTGCCAGCAGCACCCGGACTCAAGAGACCCAGTACTTC. Protein product: CASSTRTQETQYF.

The chain has TRBV6-2 or TRBV6-3 and TRBJ2-1, with D possibly matching TRBD2 (5 bases). Germline lookup yields CDR1 MNHEY and CDR2 SVGEGT. The CDR3 totals 14 residues. Trimming removed 2 bases from V and 7 bases from J, with 12 bases in between. CDR3 region: CASSYTGIINEQFF. The CDR3 bases are TGTGCCAGCAGTTACACGGGGATTATTAATGAGCAGTTCTTC.

Many counts were recorded for this clonotype. This chain uses TRBV28 with TRBJ2-7; TRBD2 aligns across 11 bases. V dropped 11 bases and J dropped 3; count of bases not matched to a gene: 3. This CDR3 region has 12 residues. Germline values: CDR1 MDHEN, CDR2 SYDVKM. CDR3 sequence reads: CAFGTSGYEQYF. In DNA form, the CDR3 reads TGTGCCTTCGGGACTAGCGGCTACGAGCAGTACTTC.

The genes are TRBV19 and TRBJ2-5; D not certain. Germline V gene data show CDR1 as LNHDA and CDR2 as SQIVND (reference sequence). Trimming removed 3 bases at V and 2 bases at J, with 7 bases between. CDR3 length: 13 residues. The CDR3 is CASSIHLQETQYF. The DNA of the CDR3 is TGTGCCAGTAGTATTCATTTACAAGAGACCCAGTACTTC.

This clonotype was seen only a few times. The chain recombines TRBV12-3 or TRBV12-4 with TRBJ1-5; D not resolved. The CDR3 consists of 12 residues. V lost 7 bases to trimming and J lost 4 bases, with 8 bases between them. CDR3 sequence reads: CASKFWNQPQHF. The CDR3 DNA follows: TGTGCCAGCAAGTTTTGGAATCAGCCCCAGCATTTT.